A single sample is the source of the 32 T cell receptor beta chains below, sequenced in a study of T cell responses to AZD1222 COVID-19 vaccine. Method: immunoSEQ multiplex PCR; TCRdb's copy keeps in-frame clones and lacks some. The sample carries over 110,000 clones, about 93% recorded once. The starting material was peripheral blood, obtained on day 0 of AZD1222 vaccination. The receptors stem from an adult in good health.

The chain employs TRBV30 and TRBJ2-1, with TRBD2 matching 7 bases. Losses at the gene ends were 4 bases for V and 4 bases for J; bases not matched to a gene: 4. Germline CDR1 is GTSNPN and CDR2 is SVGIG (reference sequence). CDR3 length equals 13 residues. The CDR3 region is CAWNGGGYNEQFF. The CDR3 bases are TGTGCCTGGAATGGGGGAGGGTACAATGAGCAGTTCTTC.

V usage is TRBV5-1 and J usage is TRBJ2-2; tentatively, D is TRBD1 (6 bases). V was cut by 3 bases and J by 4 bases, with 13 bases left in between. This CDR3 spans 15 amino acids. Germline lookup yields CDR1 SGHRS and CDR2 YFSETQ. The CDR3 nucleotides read TGCGCCAGCAGCTCGAGGGGGTCAGGCACCGGGGAGCTGTTTTTT. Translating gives CASSSRGSGTGELFF.

CDR3 sequence: CASSQVGTGADTQYF. CDR3 in DNA: TGTGCCAGCAGCCAAGTGGGGACAGGGGCAGATACGCAGTATTTT. The gene calls are TRBV4-2 and TRBJ2-3; 10 nucleotides match TRBD1. The germline CDR1 and CDR2 sequences are LGHNA and YNFKEQ. This CDR3 is 15 amino acids long. The V segment lost 1 base and the J segment 4 bases; nucleotides outside the gene matches: 2.

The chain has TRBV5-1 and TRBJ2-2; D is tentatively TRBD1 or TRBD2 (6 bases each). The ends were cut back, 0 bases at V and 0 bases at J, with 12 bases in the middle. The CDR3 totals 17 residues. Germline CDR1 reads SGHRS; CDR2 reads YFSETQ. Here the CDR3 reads CASSLGQGTSNTGELFF. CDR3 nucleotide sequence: TGCGCCAGCAGCTTGGGTCAGGGGACTTCGAACACCGGGGAGCTGTTTTTT.

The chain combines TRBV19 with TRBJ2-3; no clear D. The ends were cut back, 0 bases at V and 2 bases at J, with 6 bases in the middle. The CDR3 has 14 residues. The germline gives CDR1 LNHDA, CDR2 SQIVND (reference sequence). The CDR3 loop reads CASSIEGFTDTQYF. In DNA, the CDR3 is TGTGCCAGTAGTATAGAAGGATTCACAGATACGCAGTATTTT. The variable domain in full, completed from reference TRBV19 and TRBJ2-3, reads DGGITQSPKYLFRKEGQNVTLSCEQNLNHDAMYWYRQDPGQGLRLIYYSQIVNDFQKGDIAEGYSVSREKKESFPLTVTSAQKNPTAFYLCASSIEGFTDTQYFGPGTRLTVL.

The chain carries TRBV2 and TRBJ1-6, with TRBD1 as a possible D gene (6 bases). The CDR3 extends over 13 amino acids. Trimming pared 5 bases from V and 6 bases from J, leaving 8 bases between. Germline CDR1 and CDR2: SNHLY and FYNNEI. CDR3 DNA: TGTGCCAGCAGTACAGGGTTTAATTCACCCCTCCACTTT. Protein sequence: CASSTGFNSPLHF.

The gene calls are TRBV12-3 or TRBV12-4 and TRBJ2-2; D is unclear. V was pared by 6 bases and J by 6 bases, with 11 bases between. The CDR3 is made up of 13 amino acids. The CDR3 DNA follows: TGTGCCAGCAGAACCGGGTGGGCCGGGGAGCTGTTTTTT. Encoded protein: CASRTGWAGELFF.

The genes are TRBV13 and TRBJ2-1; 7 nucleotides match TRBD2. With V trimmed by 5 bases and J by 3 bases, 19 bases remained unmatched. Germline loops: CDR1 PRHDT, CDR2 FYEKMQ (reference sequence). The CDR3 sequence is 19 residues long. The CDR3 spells CASSRTPLFSGEDYNEQFF. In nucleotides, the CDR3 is TGTGCCAGCAGCCGGACGCCCCTTTTCAGCGGGGAAGACTACAATGAGCAGTTCTTC.

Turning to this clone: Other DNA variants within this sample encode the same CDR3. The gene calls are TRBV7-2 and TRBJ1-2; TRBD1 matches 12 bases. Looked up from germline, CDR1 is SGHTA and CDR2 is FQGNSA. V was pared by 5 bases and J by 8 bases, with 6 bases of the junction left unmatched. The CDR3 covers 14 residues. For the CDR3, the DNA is TGTGCCAGCAGCCCGGGACAGGGGGCCTACGGCTACACCTTC. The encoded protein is CASSPGQGAYGYTF.

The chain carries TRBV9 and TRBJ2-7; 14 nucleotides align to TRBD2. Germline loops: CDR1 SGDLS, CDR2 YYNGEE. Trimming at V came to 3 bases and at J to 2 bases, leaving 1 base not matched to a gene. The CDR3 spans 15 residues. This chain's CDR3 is CASSGGLAGAYEQYF. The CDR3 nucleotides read TGTGCCAGCAGCGGGGGACTAGCGGGAGCCTACGAGCAGTACTTC.

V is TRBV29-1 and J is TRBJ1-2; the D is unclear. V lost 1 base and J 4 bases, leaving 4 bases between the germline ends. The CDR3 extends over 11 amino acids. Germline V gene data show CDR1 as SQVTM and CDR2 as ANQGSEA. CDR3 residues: CSVEGGYGYTF. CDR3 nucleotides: TGCAGCGTTGAAGGAGGCTATGGCTACACCTTC.

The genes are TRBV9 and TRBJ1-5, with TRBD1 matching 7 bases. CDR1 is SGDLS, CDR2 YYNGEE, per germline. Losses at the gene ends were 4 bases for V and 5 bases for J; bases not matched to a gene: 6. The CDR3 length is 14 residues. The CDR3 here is CASSLTGSDQPQHF. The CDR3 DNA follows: TGTGCCAGCAGCTTGACAGGGTCGGATCAGCCCCAGCATTTT. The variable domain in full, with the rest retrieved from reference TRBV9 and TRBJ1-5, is DSGVTQTPKHLITATGQRVTLRCSPRSGDLSVYWYQQSLDQGLQFLIQYYNGEERAKGNILERFSAQQFPDLHSELNLSSLELGDSALYFCASSLTGSDQPQHFGDGTRLSIL.

In nucleotides, the CDR3 is TGTGCCAGCAGCTTGGGCCGGGGAAGAGATACGCAGTATTTT. Its protein is CASSLGRGRDTQYF. The chain joins TRBV5-5 to TRBJ2-3; perhaps TRBD2 as D (5 bases). The CDR3 spans 14 residues. Trimming stripped 0 bases from V and 5 bases from J, with 10 bases between. Per germline, CDR1 SGHKS and CDR2 YYEKEE (reference sequence).

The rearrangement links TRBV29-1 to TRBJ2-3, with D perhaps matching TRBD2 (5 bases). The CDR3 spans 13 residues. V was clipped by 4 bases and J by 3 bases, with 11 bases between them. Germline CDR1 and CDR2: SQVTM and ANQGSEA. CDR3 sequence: CSVVRERTDTQYF. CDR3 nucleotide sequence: TGCAGCGTTGTGAGGGAAAGGACAGATACGCAGTATTTT.

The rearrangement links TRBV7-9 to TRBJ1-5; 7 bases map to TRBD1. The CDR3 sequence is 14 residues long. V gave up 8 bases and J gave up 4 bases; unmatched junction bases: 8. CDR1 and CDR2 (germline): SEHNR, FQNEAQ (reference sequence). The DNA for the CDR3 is TGTGCCAGCCCGAGGGGGCTAGGTAATCAGCCCCAGCATTTT. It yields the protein CASPRGLGNQPQHF. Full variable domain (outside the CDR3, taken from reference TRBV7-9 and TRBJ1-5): DTGVSQNPRHKITKRGQNVTFRCDPISEHNRLYWYRQTLGQGPEFLTYFQNEAQLEKSRLLSDRFSAERPKGSFSTLEIQRTEQGDSAMYLCASPRGLGNQPQHFGDGTRLSIL.

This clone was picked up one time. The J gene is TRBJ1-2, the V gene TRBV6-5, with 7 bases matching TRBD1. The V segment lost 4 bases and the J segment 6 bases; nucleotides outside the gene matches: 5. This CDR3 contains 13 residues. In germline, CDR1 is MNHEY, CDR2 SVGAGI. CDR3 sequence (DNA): TGTGCCAGCAGTTCCCGGGACAGACATGGCTACACCTTC. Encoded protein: CASSSRDRHGYTF.

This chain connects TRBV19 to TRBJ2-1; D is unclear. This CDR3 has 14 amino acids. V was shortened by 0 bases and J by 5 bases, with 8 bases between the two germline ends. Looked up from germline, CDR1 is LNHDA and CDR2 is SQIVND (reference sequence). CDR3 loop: CASSIDGMDNEQFF. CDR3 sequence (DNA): TGTGCCAGTAGTATAGATGGGATGGACAATGAGCAGTTCTTC. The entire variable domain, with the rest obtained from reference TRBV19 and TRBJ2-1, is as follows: DGGITQSPKYLFRKEGQNVTLSCEQNLNHDAMYWYRQDPGQGLRLIYYSQIVNDFQKGDIAEGYSVSREKKESFPLTVTSAQKNPTAFYLCASSIDGMDNEQFFGPGTRLTVL.

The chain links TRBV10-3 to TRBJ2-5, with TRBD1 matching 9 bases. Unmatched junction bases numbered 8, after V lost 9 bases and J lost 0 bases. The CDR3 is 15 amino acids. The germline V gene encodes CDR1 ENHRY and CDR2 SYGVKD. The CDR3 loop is CAIATGTGYQETQYF. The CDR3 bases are TGTGCCATAGCGACCGGGACAGGGTACCAAGAGACCCAGTACTTC.

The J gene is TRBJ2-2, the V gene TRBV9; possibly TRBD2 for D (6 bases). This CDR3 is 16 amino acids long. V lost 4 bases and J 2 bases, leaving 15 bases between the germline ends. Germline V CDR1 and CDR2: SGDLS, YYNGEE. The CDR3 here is CASSLIPGLNTGELFF. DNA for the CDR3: TGTGCCAGCAGCCTAATTCCGGGACTCAACACCGGGGAGCTGTTTTTT.

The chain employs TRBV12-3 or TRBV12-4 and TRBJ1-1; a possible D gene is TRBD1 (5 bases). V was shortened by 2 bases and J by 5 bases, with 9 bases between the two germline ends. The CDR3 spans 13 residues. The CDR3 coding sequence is TGTGCCAGCAGTTTACTGGAGGGGACTGAAGCTTTCTTT. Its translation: CASSLLEGTEAFF.

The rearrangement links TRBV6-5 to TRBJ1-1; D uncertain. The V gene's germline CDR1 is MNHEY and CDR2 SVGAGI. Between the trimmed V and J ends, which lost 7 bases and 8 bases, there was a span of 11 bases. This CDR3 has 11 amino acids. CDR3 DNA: TGTGCCAGCATCCGGCCGGGGGAAGCTTTCTTT. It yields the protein CASIRPGEAFF.

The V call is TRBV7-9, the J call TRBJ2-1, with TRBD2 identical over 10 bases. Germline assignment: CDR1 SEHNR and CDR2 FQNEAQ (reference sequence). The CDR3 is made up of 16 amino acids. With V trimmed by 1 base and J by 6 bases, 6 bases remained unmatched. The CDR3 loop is CASSLVTSGALNEQFF. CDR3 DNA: TGTGCCAGCAGCTTAGTTACTAGCGGGGCCCTCAATGAGCAGTTCTTC.

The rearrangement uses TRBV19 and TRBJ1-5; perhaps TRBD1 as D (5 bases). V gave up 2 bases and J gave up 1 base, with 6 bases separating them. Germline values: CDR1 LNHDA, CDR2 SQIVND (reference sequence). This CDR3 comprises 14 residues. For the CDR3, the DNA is TGTGCCAGTAGTATATGGGGGAGCAATCAGCCCCAGCATTTT. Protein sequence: CASSIWGSNQPQHF.

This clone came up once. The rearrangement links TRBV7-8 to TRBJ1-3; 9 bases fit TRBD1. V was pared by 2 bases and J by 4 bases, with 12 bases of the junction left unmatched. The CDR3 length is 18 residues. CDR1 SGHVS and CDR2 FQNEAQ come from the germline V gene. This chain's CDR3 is CASSLWKRRQGEGNTIYF. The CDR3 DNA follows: TGTGCCAGCAGCTTATGGAAGAGGAGACAGGGGGAAGGAAACACCATATATTTT.

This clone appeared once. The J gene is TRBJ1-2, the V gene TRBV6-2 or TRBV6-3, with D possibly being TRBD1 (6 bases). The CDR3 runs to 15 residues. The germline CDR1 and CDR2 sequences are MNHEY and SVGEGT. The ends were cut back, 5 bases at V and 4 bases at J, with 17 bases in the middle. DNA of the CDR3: TGTGCCAGCAGTGACCTGACGGGACAAAGCTATGGCTACACCTTC. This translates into CASSDLTGQSYGYTF.

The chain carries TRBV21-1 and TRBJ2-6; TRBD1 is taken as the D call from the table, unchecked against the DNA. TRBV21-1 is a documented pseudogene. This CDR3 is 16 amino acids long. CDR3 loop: CASSSSGTRQIKVLTF. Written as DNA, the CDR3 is TGTGCCAGCAGCTCGTCAGGCACCAGACAGATAAAGGTCCTGACTTTC.

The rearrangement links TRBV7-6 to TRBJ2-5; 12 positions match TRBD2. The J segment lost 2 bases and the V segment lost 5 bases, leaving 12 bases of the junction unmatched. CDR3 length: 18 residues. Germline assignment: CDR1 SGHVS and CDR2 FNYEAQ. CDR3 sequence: CASSALAGGPGLQETQYF. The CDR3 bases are TGTGCCAGCAGCGCTCTAGCGGGGGGGCCAGGGTTGCAAGAGACCCAGTACTTC.

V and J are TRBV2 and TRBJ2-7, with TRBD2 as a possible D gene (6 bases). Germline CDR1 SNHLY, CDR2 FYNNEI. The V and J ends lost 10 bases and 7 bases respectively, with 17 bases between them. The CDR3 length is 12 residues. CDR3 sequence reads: CATEGGAREQYF. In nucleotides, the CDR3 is TGTGCCACGGAAGGAGGGGCAAGGGAGCAGTACTTC.

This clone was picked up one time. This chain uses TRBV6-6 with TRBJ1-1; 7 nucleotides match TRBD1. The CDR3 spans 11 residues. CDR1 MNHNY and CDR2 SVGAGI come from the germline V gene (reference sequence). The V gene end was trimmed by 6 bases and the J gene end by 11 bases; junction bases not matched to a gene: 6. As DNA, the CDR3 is TGTGCCAGCAGCCGAGGGGGCGCGGCTTTCTTT. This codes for CASSRGGAAFF.

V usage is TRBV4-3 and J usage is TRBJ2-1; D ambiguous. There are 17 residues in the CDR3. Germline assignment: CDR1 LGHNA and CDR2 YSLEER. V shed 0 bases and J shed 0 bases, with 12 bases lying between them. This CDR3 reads CASSQDIRESSYNEQFF. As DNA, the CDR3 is TGCGCCAGCAGCCAAGATATCCGCGAGAGCTCCTACAATGAGCAGTTCTTC.

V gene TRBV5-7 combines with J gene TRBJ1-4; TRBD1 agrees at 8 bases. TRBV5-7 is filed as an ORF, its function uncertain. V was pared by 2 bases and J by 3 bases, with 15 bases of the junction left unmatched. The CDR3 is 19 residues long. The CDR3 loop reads CASSLRRFRGRVANEKLFF. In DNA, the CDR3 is TGTGCCAGCAGCTTAAGAAGGTTCAGGGGGCGCGTAGCTAATGAAAAACTGTTTTTT.

In DNA form, the CDR3 reads TGCGCCAGCAGCTTGGGGTCAGGGAAAGGGACCATTTCACCCCTCCACTTT. Its protein is CASSLGSGKGTISPLHF. This sequence joins TRBV5-1 and TRBJ1-6, with D tentatively TRBD1 (5 bases). Deletions cut 0 bases from V and 9 bases from J, with 19 bases between. Per the germline V gene, CDR1 is SGHRS and CDR2 is YFSETQ. The CDR3 is made up of 17 amino acids.